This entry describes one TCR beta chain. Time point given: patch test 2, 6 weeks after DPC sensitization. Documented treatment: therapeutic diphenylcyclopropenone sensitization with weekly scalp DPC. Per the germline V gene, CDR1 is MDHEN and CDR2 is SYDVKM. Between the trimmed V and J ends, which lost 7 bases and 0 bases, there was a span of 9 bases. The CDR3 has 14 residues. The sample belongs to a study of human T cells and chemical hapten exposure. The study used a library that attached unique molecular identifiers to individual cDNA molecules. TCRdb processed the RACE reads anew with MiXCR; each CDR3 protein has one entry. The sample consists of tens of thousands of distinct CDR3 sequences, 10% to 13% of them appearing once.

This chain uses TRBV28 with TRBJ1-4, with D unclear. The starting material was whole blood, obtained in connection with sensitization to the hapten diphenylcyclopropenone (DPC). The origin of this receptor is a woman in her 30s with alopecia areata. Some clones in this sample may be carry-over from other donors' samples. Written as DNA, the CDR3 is TGTGCCAGCACACTCAGCTCAACTAATGAAAAACTGTTTTTT. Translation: CASTLSSTNEKLFF.